Within the sample, the clone carrying this T cell receptor beta chain is large. This sample is drawn from a study of spatial heterogeneity in lung cancer. Time point specified: sample taken at primary tumor resection. Germline V CDR1 and CDR2: SGHTA, FQGTGA. The junction had 3 bases not matched to a gene; V was cut back by 2 bases and J by 5 bases. This CDR3 is built from 14 residues. TCRdb passed the 5' RACE reads through MiXCR, listing each CDR3 protein once. The data hold about 1,500 distinct CDR3 sequences, with less than 15% observed a single time. Specimen: normal lung tissue next to the tumor, collected at surgery. V usage is TRBV7-3 and J usage is TRBJ2-5; TRBD2 matches 9 bases. The sequence was obtained from a male donor with early-stage non-small cell lung cancer. Written as DNA, the CDR3 is TGTGCCAGCAGCTTAGCGGGAGGGCCGGAGACCCAGTACTTC. Residues: CASSLAGGPETQYF.